This T cell receptor (beta chain) was identified in a study of OX40 agonist ivuxolimab in advanced cancers. Study in general: With a range of roughly 20 to 85, age averaged about 59 years, and nearly 85% were male.

Prior autoimmune disease or systemic immunosuppression barred patients. In regard to this clone: What it recognizes is unknown.

Regarding the study as a whole: CD8+ T cells (on average) carried more expanded clones than CD4+ T cells. At 0.1 to 3.0 mg/kg, clonal expansion of CD4+ and CD8+ blood T cells had occurred by week 6.

Data came from immunoSEQ multiplex PCR; TCRdb stores just in-frame clones and leaves some out. The sample yields tens of thousands of clones, about 80% seen once. In germline, CDR1 is SGHRS, CDR2 YFSETQ. This CDR3 is built from 16 residues. Trimming at V came to 0 bases and at J to 0 bases, leaving 3 bases not matched to a gene. The rearrangement links TRBV5-1 to TRBJ2-5, with 9 positions matching TRBD2. This sequence originates from an adult with an advanced solid tumor such as melanoma, head and neck, liver or kidney cancer. The sample here was CD4+ or CD8+ T cells sorted from blood, taken in a trial of the OX40 agonist ivuxolimab. The CDR3 DNA follows: TGCGCCAGCAGCTTGGGGGTAGCGGGGGACCAAGAGACCCAGTACTTC. It encodes CASSLGVAGDQETQYF.